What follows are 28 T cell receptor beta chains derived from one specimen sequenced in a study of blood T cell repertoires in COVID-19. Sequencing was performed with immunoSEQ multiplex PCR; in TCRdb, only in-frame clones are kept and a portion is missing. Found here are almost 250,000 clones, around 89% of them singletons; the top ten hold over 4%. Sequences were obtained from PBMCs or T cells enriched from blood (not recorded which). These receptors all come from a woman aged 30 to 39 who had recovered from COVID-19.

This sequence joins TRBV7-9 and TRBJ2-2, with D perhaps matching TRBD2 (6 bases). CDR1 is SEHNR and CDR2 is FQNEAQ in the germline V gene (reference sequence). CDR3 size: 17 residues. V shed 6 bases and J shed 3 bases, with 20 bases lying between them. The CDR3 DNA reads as TGTGCCAGCAGTTGGCCGATATGGGAGGTGGACACCGGGGAGCTGTTTTTT. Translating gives CASSWPIWEVDTGELFF. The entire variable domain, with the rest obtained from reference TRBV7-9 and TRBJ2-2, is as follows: DTGVSQNPRHKITKRGQNVTFRCDPISEHNRLYWYRQTLGQGPEFLTYFQNEAQLEKSRLLSDRFSAERPKGSFSTLEIQRTEQGDSAMYLCASSWPIWEVDTGELFFGEGSRLTVL.

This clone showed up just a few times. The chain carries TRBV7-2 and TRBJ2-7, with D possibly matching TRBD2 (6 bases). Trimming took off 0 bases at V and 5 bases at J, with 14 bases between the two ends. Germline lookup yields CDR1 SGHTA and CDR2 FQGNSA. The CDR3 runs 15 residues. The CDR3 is CASSLASGVGHEQYF. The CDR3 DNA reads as TGTGCCAGCAGCTTAGCGTCGGGGGTGGGGCACGAGCAGTACTTC.

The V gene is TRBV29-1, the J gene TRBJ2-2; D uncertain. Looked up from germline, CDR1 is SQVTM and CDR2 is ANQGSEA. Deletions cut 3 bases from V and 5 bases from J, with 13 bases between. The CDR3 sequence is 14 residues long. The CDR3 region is CSVEELGETGELFF. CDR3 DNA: TGCAGCGTTGAGGAGTTGGGTGAAACCGGGGAGCTGTTTTTT.

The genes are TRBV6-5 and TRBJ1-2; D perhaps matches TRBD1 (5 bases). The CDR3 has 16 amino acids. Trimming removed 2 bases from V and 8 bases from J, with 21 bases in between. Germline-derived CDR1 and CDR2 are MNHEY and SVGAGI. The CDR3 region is CASSYAGLSQGEGYTF. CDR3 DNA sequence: TGTGCCAGCAGTTACGCGGGGCTTTCCCAGGGCGAGGGCTACACCTTC.

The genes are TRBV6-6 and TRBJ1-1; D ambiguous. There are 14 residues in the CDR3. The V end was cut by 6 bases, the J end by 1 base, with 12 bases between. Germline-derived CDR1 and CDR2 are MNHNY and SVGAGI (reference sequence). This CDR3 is CASRTGSKNTEAFF. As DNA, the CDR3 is TGTGCCAGCAGGACGGGGAGTAAGAACACTGAAGCTTTCTTT.

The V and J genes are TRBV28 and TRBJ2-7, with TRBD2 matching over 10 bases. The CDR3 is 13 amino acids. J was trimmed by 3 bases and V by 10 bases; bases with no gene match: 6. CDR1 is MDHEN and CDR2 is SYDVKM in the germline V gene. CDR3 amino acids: CATRTSGNYEQYF. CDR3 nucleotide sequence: TGTGCCACCAGAACTAGCGGGAACTACGAGCAGTACTTC.

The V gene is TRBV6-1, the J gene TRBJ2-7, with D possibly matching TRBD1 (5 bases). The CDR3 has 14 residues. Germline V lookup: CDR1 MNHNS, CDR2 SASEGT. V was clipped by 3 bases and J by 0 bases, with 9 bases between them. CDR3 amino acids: CASSETANSYEQYF. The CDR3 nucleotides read TGTGCCAGCAGTGAGACAGCGAACTCCTACGAGCAGTACTTC.

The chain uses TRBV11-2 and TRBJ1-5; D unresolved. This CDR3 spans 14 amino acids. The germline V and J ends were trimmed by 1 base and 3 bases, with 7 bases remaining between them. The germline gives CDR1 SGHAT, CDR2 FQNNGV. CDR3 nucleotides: TGTGCCAGCAGCTTAGGCAGAAACAATCAGCCCCAGCATTTT. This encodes CASSLGRNNQPQHF.

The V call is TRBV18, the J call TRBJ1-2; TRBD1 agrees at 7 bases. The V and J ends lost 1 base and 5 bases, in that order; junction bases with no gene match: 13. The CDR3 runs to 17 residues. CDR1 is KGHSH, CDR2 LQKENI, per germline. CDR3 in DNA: TGTGCCAGCTCACCACGGAGCCCGGGACAGACCATTTATGGCTACACCTTC. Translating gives CASSPRSPGQTIYGYTF.

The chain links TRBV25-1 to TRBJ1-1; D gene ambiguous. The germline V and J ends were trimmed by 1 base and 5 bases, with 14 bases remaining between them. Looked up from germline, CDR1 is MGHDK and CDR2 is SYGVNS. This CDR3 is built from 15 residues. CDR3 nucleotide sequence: TGTGCCAGCAGTGAATGGGCAGGTAGAACTACTGAAGCTTTCTTT. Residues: CASSEWAGRTTEAFF.

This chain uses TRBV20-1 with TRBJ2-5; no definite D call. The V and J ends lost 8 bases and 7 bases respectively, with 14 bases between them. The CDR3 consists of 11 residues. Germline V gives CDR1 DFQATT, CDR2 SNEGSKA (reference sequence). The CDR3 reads CSTHVTRTQYF. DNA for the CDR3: TGCAGTACTCATGTAACGAGGACCCAGTACTTC.

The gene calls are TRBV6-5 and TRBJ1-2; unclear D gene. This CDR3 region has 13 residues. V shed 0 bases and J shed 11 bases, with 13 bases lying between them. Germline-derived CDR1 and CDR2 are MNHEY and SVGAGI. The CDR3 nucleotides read TGTGCCAGCAGTTACTCCGGCAATCTAGGATACACCTTC. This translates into CASSYSGNLGYTF.

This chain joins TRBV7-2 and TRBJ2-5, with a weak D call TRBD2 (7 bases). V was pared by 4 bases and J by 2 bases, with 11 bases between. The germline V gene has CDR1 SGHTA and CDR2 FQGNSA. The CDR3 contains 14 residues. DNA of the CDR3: TGTGCCAGCAGCTACGGGGGGCTTCAAGAGACCCAGTACTTC. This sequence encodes CASSYGGLQETQYF.

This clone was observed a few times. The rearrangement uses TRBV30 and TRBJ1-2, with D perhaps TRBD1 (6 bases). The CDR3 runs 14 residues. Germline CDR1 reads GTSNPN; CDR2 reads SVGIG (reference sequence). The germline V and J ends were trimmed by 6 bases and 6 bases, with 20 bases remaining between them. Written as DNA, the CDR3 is TGTGCCTGTCACAGGGAAGGAGGTTTGGATGGCTACACCTTC. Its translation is CACHREGGLDGYTF. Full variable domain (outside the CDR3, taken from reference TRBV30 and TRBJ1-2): SQTIHQWPATLVQPVGSPLSLECTVEGTSNPNLYWYRQAAGRGLQLLFYSVGIGQISSEVPQNLSASRPQDRQFILSSKKLLLSDSGFYLCACHREGGLDGYTFGSGTRLTVV.

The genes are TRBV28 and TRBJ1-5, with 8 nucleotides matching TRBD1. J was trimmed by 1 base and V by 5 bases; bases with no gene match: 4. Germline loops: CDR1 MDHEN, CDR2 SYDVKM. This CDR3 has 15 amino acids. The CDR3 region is CASSTQGVSNQPQHF. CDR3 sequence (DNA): TGTGCCAGCAGTACACAGGGGGTCAGCAATCAGCCCCAGCATTTT.

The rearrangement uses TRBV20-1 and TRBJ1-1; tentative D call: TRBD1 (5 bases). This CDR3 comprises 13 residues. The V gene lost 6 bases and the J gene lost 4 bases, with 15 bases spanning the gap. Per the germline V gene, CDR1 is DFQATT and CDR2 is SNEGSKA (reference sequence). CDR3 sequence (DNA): TGCAGTGCCAGTTCCAGGGTAAGCACTGAAGCTTTCTTT. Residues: CSASSRVSTEAFF.

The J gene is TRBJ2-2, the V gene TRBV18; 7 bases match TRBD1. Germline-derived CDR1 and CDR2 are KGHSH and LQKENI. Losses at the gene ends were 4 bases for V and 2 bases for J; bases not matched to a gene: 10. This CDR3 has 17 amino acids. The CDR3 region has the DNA TGTGCCAGCTCACTCGTACCCAGGACAGGAAACACCGGGGAGCTGTTTTTT. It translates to CASSLVPRTGNTGELFF.

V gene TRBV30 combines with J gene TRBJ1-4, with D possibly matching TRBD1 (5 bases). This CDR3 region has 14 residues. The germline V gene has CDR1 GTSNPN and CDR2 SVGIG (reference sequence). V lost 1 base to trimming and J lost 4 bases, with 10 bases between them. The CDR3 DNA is TGTGCCTGGAGTGCGGACACACTTAATGAAAAACTGTTTTTT. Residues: CAWSADTLNEKLFF.

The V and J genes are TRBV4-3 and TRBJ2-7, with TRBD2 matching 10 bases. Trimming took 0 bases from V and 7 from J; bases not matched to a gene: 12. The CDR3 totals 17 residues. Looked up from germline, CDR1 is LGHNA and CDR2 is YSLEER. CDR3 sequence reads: CASSQDYRVAGGREQYF. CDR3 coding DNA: TGCGCCAGCAGCCAAGATTATAGGGTAGCGGGAGGTCGGGAGCAGTACTTC.

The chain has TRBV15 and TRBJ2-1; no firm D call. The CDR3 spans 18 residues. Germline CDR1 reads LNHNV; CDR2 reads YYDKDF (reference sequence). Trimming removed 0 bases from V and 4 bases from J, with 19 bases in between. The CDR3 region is CATSRDHGGANSYNEQFF. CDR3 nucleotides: TGTGCCACCAGCAGAGATCACGGCGGAGCAAACTCATACAATGAGCAGTTCTTC.

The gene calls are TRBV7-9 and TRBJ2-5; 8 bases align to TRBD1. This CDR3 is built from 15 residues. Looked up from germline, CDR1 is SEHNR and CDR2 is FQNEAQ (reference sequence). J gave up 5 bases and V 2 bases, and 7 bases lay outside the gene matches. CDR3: CASSLSDRGGETQYF. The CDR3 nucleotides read TGTGCCAGCAGCTTAAGTGACAGGGGAGGCGAGACCCAGTACTTC.

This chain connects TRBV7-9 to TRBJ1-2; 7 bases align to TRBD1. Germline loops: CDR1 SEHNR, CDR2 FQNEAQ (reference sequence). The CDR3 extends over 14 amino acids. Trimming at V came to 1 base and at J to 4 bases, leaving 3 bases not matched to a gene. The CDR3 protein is CASSLDPGGYGYTF. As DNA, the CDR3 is TGTGCCAGCAGCTTAGACCCAGGGGGCTATGGCTACACCTTC.

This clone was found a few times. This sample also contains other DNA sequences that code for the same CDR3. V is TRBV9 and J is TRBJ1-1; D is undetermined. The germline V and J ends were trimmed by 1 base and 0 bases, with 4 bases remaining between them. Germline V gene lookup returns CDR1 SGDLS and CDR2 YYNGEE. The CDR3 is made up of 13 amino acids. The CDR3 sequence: CASSVTVNTEAFF. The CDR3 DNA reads TGTGCCAGCAGCGTAACGGTGAACACTGAAGCTTTCTTT. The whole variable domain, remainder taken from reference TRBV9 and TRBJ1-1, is DSGVTQTPKHLITATGQRVTLRCSPRSGDLSVYWYQQSLDQGLQFLIQYYNGEERAKGNILERFSAQQFPDLHSELNLSSLELGDSALYFCASSVTVNTEAFFGQGTRLTVV.

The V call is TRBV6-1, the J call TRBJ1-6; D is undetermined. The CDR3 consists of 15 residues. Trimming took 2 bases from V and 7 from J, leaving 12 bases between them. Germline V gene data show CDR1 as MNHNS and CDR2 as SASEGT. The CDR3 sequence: CASSELGPWNSPLHF. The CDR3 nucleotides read TGTGCCAGCAGTGAACTTGGGCCTTGGAATTCACCCCTCCACTTT.

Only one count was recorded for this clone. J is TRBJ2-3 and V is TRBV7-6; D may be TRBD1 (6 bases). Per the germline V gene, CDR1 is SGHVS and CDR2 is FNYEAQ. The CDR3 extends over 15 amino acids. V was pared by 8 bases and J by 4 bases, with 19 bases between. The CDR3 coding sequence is TGTGCCAGCGTTTCGGGACATAAATCTGCAGATACGCAGTATTTT. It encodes CASVSGHKSADTQYF.

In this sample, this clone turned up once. In DNA, the CDR3 is TGTGCCAGCAGTTTAGGGGGGAGACGGACCGGGGAGCTGTTTTTT. Protein product: CASSLGGRRTGELFF. The chain recombines TRBV28 with TRBJ2-2; perhaps TRBD2 as D (6 bases). Per germline, CDR1 MDHEN and CDR2 SYDVKM. This CDR3 region has 15 residues. V dropped 2 bases and J dropped 5 bases, with 12 bases sitting between them.

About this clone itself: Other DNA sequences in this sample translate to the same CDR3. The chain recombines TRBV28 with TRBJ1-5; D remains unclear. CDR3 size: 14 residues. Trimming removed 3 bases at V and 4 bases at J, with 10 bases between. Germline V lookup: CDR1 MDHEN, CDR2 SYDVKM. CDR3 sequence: CASSFRVLNQPQHF. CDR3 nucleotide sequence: TGTGCCAGCAGTTTCCGGGTTTTAAATCAGCCCCAGCATTTT.

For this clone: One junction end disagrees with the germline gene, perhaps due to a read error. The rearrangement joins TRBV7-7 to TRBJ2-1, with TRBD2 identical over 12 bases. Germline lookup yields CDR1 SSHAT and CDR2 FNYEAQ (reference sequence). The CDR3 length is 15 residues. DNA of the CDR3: TGTGCTAGCAGCCCGGGACTAGCGGGCTTTAATGAGCAGTTCTTC. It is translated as CASSPGLAGFNEQFF.